The 12 T cell receptor beta chains presented below share a single source sample, sequenced in a study of technical replicates of blood from a handful of donors. Produced via immunoSEQ multiplex PCR; TCRdb's table is partial and in-frame only. The table records about 84,000 clones, 97% of them present only once. The sample consisted of T cells isolated from PBMCs. These receptors were obtained from a human donor in good health.

V usage is TRBV18 and J usage is TRBJ2-7, with 7 nucleotides matching TRBD2. The CDR3 extends over 16 amino acids. CDR1 is KGHSH and CDR2 is LQKENI in the germline V gene. V was clipped by 0 bases and J by 2 bases; unmatched bases: 7. The CDR3 sequence is CASSPPATGGAYEQYF. The DNA of the CDR3 is TGTGCCAGCTCACCACCCGCTACGGGAGGAGCCTACGAGCAGTACTTC.

The chain employs TRBV29-1 and TRBJ2-2, with D perhaps matching TRBD1 (6 bases). The germline V gene has CDR1 SQVTM and CDR2 ANQGSEA. The CDR3 has 15 amino acids. Trimming removed 1 base at V and 4 bases at J, with 13 bases between. The CDR3 is CSVEAEGRGTGELFF. For the CDR3, the DNA is TGCAGCGTTGAAGCCGAAGGCAGGGGCACCGGGGAGCTGTTTTTT.

The chain joins TRBV2 to TRBJ2-1, with TRBD2 as a possible D gene (5 bases). CDR3 size: 13 residues. Germline V gives CDR1 SNHLY, CDR2 FYNNEI. V was pared by 0 bases and J by 10 bases, with 10 bases between. The CDR3 coding sequence is TGTGCCAGCAGTGAAGCGCGGGTAATAGAGCAGTTCTTC. This codes for CASSEARVIEQFF.

V usage is TRBV6-1 and J usage is TRBJ2-7, with a tentative D call TRBD2 (6 bases). In germline, CDR1 is MNHNS, CDR2 SASEGT. This CDR3 is 14 amino acids long. V was pared by 8 bases and J by 3 bases, with 17 bases between. The CDR3 nucleotides are TGTGCCAGCCGCTCGGGACTGATCCTCTACGAGCAGTACTTC. The encoded protein is CASRSGLILYEQYF.

The chain couples TRBV7-6 to TRBJ1-2; 7 nucleotides line up with TRBD1. The CDR3 is 16 residues long. CDR1 is SGHVS and CDR2 is FNYEAQ in the germline V gene. Trimming removed 0 bases from V and 7 bases from J; junction bases left unmatched: 11. Here the CDR3 DNA reads TGTGCCAGCAGCTTAGCCGGGTGGGGCAGGGGGAGTGGCTACACCTTC. Its translation: CASSLAGWGRGSGYTF.

As for this clone: At one of its ends the junction is not consistent with the germline gene, which may arise from a read error. The chain uses TRBV7-7 and TRBJ2-5; 11 nucleotides match TRBD2. CDR1 is SSHAT, CDR2 FNYEAQ, per germline (reference sequence). The CDR3 has 16 amino acids. The CDR3 loop reads CASSFPGTSGQETQYF. The CDR3 region has the DNA TGTGCTAGCAGCTTCCCCGGGACTAGCGGCCAAGAGACCCAGTACTTC.

The V and J genes are TRBV27 and TRBJ2-1; 8 bases align to TRBD1. V shed 4 bases, J shed 9 bases, and the junction held 14 bases outside the gene matches. The CDR3 loop spans 16 amino acids. Germline lookup yields CDR1 MNHEY and CDR2 SMNVEV (reference sequence). Here the CDR3 reads CASSYLTGALLREQFF. The CDR3 region has the DNA TGTGCCAGCAGTTACCTGACAGGGGCTTTGCTTCGTGAGCAGTTCTTC.

The rearrangement links TRBV18 to TRBJ2-2; 7 bases match TRBD2. The CDR3 covers 23 residues. After removal of 3 bases from V and 0 bases from J, the junction contained 25 bases not matched to a gene. Germline V gives CDR1 KGHSH, CDR2 LQKENI. The CDR3 region has the DNA TGTGCCAGCTCACCGTCCCTTGTGGTCCTAACAGTCCTTAGCGGGCCGAACACCGGGGAGCTGTTTTTT. Protein sequence: CASSPSLVVLTVLSGPNTGELFF.

The chain uses TRBV29-1 and TRBJ1-3; 8 nucleotides agree with TRBD1. The CDR3 runs 13 residues. Germline V gives CDR1 SQVTM, CDR2 ANQGSEA. The ends lost 3 bases at V and 6 bases at J; junction bases unmatched: 4. CDR3 sequence: CSVDQGAQNTIYF. Written as DNA, the CDR3 is TGCAGCGTTGATCAGGGGGCCCAAAACACCATATATTTT.

The chain links TRBV7-9 to TRBJ1-5; no clear D gene. The CDR3 contains 19 residues. CDR1 is SEHNR and CDR2 is FQNEAQ in the germline V gene (reference sequence). V lost 2 bases and J 0 bases, leaving 20 bases between the germline ends. CDR3 nucleotides: TGTGCCAGCAGCTTATCGTCAGGCAGCCCCCCCTATAGCAATCAGCCCCAGCATTTT. Protein: CASSLSSGSPPYSNQPQHF. The complete variable domain, with remaining parts taken from reference TRBV7-9 and TRBJ1-5, reads DTGVSQNPRHKITKRGQNVTFRCDPISEHNRLYWYRQTLGQGPEFLTYFQNEAQLEKSRLLSDRFSAERPKGSFSTLEIQRTEQGDSAMYLCASSLSSGSPPYSNQPQHFGDGTRLSIL.

The V call is TRBV29-1, the J call TRBJ2-7; 13 bases agree with TRBD2. Germline V gives CDR1 SQVTM, CDR2 ANQGSEA. The CDR3 sequence is 15 residues long. Germline trimming cut 7 bases from V and 2 bases from J; bases unmatched to any gene: 8. The CDR3 region has the DNA TGCAGCGCCTGCGGGACTAGCGGGGTACCCTACGAGCAGTACTTC. Encoded protein: CSACGTSGVPYEQYF.

The sample holds one count of this clone. The gene calls are TRBV28 and TRBJ2-2; perhaps TRBD1 as D (6 bases). The CDR3 loop spans 12 amino acids. The germline V gene encodes CDR1 MDHEN and CDR2 SYDVKM. Trimming removed 6 bases at V and 8 bases at J, with 10 bases between. CDR3 in amino acids: CASSYGTGELFF. As DNA, the CDR3 is TGTGCCAGCAGCTATGGGACAGGGGAGCTGTTTTTT. The full variable domain, its missing parts supplied by reference TRBV28 and TRBJ2-2, is DVKVTQSSRYLVKRTGEKVFLECVQDMDHENMFWYRQDPGLGLRLIYFSYDVKMKEKGDIPEGYSVSREKKERFSLILESASTNQTSMYLCASSYGTGELFFGEGSRLTVL.